Each of the 8 T cell receptor beta chains below was sequenced from the same sample in a study of CD8 T cells in Susac syndrome. Reverse transcription of roughly 0.5 to 1 ug RNA was carried out with random hexamers. Each CDR3 protein gets one entry after TCRdb re-called the immunoSEQ multiplex PCR reads with MiXCR. The sample consists of some 150,000 distinct CDR3 sequences, less than 95% of them appearing once. The sample was CD4+ T cells from PBMCs. The receptors were gathered from a human donor in good health.

The J gene is TRBJ2-1, the V gene TRBV9; 9 bases fit TRBD2. This CDR3 region has 17 residues. The J segment lost 5 bases and the V segment lost 4 bases, leaving 13 bases of the junction unmatched. Germline V gives CDR1 SGDLS, CDR2 YYNGEE. In DNA, the CDR3 is TGTGCCAGCAGCCCCCGCGCTAGCGGGACCACTAACAATGAGCAGTTCTTC. Translation gives CASSPRASGTTNNEQFF. Variable domain in full (rest from reference TRBV9 and TRBJ2-1): DSGVTQTPKHLITATGQRVTLRCSPRSGDLSVYWYQQSLDQGLQFLIQYYNGEERAKGNILERFSAQQFPDLHSELNLSSLELGDSALYFCASSPRASGTTNNEQFFGPGTRLTVL.

The V call is TRBV3-1, the J call TRBJ2-1, with D perhaps TRBD2 (6 bases). The CDR3 has 15 residues. Germline V gives CDR1 LGHDT, CDR2 YNNKEL (reference sequence). V lost 3 bases, J lost 5 bases, and 14 bases lay in between. CDR3: CASSQGWGVDNEQFF. The DNA for the CDR3 is TGTGCCAGCAGCCAGGGCTGGGGGGTGGACAATGAGCAGTTCTTC.

The genes are TRBV2 and TRBJ2-5; 9 positions match TRBD2. Per germline, CDR1 SNHLY and CDR2 FYNNEI. V lost 10 bases, J lost 4 bases, and 10 bases stayed unmatched. This CDR3 spans 14 amino acids. CDR3 residues: CANAGLAAGETQYF. The CDR3 DNA reads TGTGCCAATGCGGGACTAGCCGCCGGAGAGACCCAGTACTTC.

V and J are TRBV28 and TRBJ2-7; 14 nucleotides line up with TRBD2. V trimming: 6 bases; J trimming: 2 bases; junction bases outside the gene matches: 9. The germline CDR1 and CDR2 sequences are MDHEN and SYDVKM. The CDR3 length is 17 residues. The DNA for the CDR3 is TGTGCCAGCAGCAGAGGGACTAGCGGGAGTTGGGCCTACGAGCAGTACTTC. Amino acid sequence: CASSRGTSGSWAYEQYF.

This chain links TRBV15 with TRBJ2-5; 9 bases are shared with TRBD2. Germline loops: CDR1 LNHNV, CDR2 YYDKDF (reference sequence). The ends lost 6 bases at V and 5 bases at J; junction bases unmatched: 10. The CDR3 is made up of 15 amino acids. CDR3 residues: CATRASGKIIETQYF. The CDR3 DNA reads TGTGCCACCAGGGCTAGCGGGAAAATTATTGAGACCCAGTACTTC.

The chain employs TRBV29-1 and TRBJ1-2, with 7 nucleotides matching TRBD1. The CDR3 totals 12 residues. Germline values: CDR1 SQVTM, CDR2 ANQGSEA. V shed 6 bases and J 6 bases; nucleotides not matched to a gene: 7. CDR3 sequence: CSVRQGMDGYTF. CDR3 sequence (DNA): TGCAGCGTAAGACAGGGAATGGATGGCTACACCTTC.

This chain joins TRBV29-1 and TRBJ2-1; 9 bases map to TRBD1. The CDR3 is made up of 14 amino acids. V shed 6 bases and J 7 bases; nucleotides not matched to a gene: 10. Germline V gene lookup returns CDR1 SQVTM and CDR2 ANQGSEA. The CDR3 is CSVVGQGLVNEQFF. The CDR3 DNA reads TGCAGCGTCGTGGGACAGGGCCTAGTGAATGAGCAGTTCTTC.

The rearrangement joins TRBV2 to TRBJ2-5, with a weak D call TRBD1 (5 bases). This CDR3 region has 15 residues. Trimming removed 2 bases from V and 3 bases from J, with 13 bases in between. Per germline, CDR1 SNHLY and CDR2 FYNNEI. The CDR3 sequence: CASSERPGWEETQYF. CDR3 bases: TGTGCCAGCAGTGAAAGGCCAGGGTGGGAAGAGACCCAGTACTTC.